A single T cell receptor beta chain is shown here with its context. The source of the sample is a study of blood T cell repertoires in COVID-19. The data were produced by immunoSEQ multiplex PCR, yet TCRdb's version contains in-frame clones alone and is incomplete. The table lists hundreds of thousands of clones, more than 75% of them singletons. This CDR3 contains 16 residues. V dropped 2 bases and J dropped 3 bases, with 16 bases sitting between them. Per the germline V gene, CDR1 is MNHNY and CDR2 is SVGAGI (reference sequence). This receptor was taken from a woman between 50 and 59 years old with COVID-19, enrolled during active disease. This rearrangement joins TRBV6-6 to TRBJ1-2, with unresolved D. Sequencing was done on a sample of peripheral blood. For the CDR3, the DNA is TGTGCCAGCAGTTACGGGGAGGGCCGACACGACTATGGCTACACCTTC. Translation gives CASSYGEGRHDYGYTF.